Listed below are T cell receptor beta chains from one sample, sequenced in a study of blood T cell repertoires in COVID-19. Some clones are missing from TCRdb's copy, which holds only in-frame ones; the method was immunoSEQ multiplex PCR. The table shows roughly 500,000 clones, with approximately 85% occurring only once. Sequencing was performed on peripheral blood. The receptors were sampled from a human donor in a cohort sampled during active COVID-19. CDR3s include the opening cysteine and the closing phenylalanine or tryptophan. The D gene is left open where the match is weak. Clone size is given for some rows only: seen once, a few or many times, or a class if the clone is expanded.

>.|once|TRBV7-3|TRBJ2-5
CASSPTGETQYF
TGTGCCAGCAGTCCCACAGGGGAGACCCAGTACTTC
>.|once|TRBV19|TRBJ2-2
CATSSPGELFF
TGTGCCACTTCTAGCCCCGGGGAGCTGTTTTTT
>TRBD1|.|TRBV5-8|TRBJ1-1
CASSLASGQGLITFF
TGTGCCAGCAGCTTAGCTTCGGGACAGGGATTAATAACTTTCTTT
>TRBD1|.|TRBV5-8|TRBJ2-1
CASSFRGTQYNEQFF
TGTGCCAGCAGCTTCAGGGGGACCCAGTACAATGAGCAGTTCTTC
>.|.|TRBV3-1/TRBV3-2|TRBJ1-2
CASSQSTASYGYTF
TGTGCCAGCAGCCAGTCGACAGCCAGCTATGGCTACACCTTC
>.|.|TRBV18|TRBJ1-2
CASSPQQQGGGYTF
TGTGCCAGCTCACCTCAACAGCAAGGGGGTGGCTACACCTTC
>TRBD1|.|TRBV10-3|TRBJ2-3
CAISATGIDTQYF
TGTGCCATCAGTGCGACAGGGATTGATACGCAGTATTTT
>.|.|TRBV11-2|TRBJ1-1
CASSPLGGMNTEAFF
TGTGCCAGCAGCCCACTAGGGGGAATGAACACTGAAGCTTTCTTT
>TRBD2|.|TRBV30|TRBJ2-7
CAWSQGLAAISYEQYF
TGTGCCTGGAGTCAGGGACTAGCGGCAATTTCCTACGAGCAGTACTTC
>TRBD1|.|TRBV7-9|TRBJ1-5
CASSLAGGENQPQHF
TGTGCCAGCAGCTTGGCAGGGGGCGAAAATCAGCCCCAGCATTTT
>.|.|TRBV7-6|TRBJ2-7
CASSLAGGLGVEQYF
TGTGCCAGCAGCTTAGCGGGGGGTCTGGGGGTCGAGCAGTACTTC
>TRBD1|.|TRBV7-2|TRBJ1-2
CASSLAGQGALGYTF
TGTGCCAGCAGCTTAGCAGGACAGGGGGCGTTGGGCTACACCTTC
>.|.|TRBV3-1/TRBV3-2|TRBJ1-2
CASSQEAGDYGYTF
TGTGCCAGCAGCCAAGAGGCAGGCGACTATGGCTACACCTTC
>TRBD1|.|TRBV25-1|TRBJ2-7
CASRTGYYEQYF
TGTGCCAGCCGGACAGGATACTACGAGCAGTACTTC
>.|.|TRBV19|TRBJ1-1
CASSITGRPEAFF
TGTGCCAGTAGTATCACCGGCAGGCCTGAAGCTTTCTTT
>TRBD1|.|TRBV2|TRBJ1-5
CASRSFGTGAQPQHF
TGTGCCAGCAGGAGCTTTGGGACAGGGGCTCAGCCCCAGCATTTT
>.|.|TRBV19|TRBJ1-6
CASSLRTESYNSPLHF
TGTGCCAGTAGTCTCCGGACTGAATCCTATAATTCACCCCTCCACTTT
>TRBD1|.|TRBV27|TRBJ1-2
CASRSIWTGANYGYTF
TGTGCCAGCAGGTCAATATGGACAGGGGCCAACTATGGCTACACCTTC
>.|.|TRBV6-1|TRBJ1-1
CASIQGATEAFF
TGTGCCAGCATCCAAGGGGCCACTGAAGCTTTCTTT
>TRBD1|.|TRBV5-5|TRBJ1-1
CASSPRDRGPRDTEAFF
TGTGCCAGCAGCCCTAGGGACAGGGGGCCTAGGGACACTGAAGCTTTCTTT
>.|.|TRBV27|TRBJ1-6
CASSLRQSSYNSPLHF
TGTGCCAGCAGTTTACGACAGAGCTCCTATAATTCACCCCTCCACTTT
>.|few|TRBV28|TRBJ2-1
CASTYIGGSYNEQFF
TGTGCCAGCACCTACATTGGAGGGAGCTACAATGAGCAGTTCTTC
>.|few|TRBV19|TRBJ1-2
CASSIDDTPNYGYTF
TGTGCCAGTAGTATAGATGATACACCCAACTATGGCTACACCTTC
>TRBD2|.|TRBV5-1|TRBJ2-3
CASSPWTSGSGDTQYF
TGCGCCAGCAGCCCTTGGACTAGCGGGAGCGGGGATACGCAGTATTTT